A single sample is the source of the 23 T cell receptor beta chains below, sequenced in a study of blood T cells in healthy people across ages. Combining a sample-barcoded 5' primer with a J-beta primer mix, a second PCR ran for roughly 7 to 11 cycles. TCRdb re-derived calls from the 5' RACE reads in MiXCR, one entry per CDR3 protein. The table lists over 950,000 distinct CDR3 sequences, roughly two fifths of them singletons. Sequenced sample: blood. The receptors shown here come from a man younger than 35 in good health.

This chain links TRBV29-1 with TRBJ2-7; possible D gene TRBD2, 5 bases. CDR3 length equals 14 residues. V lost 5 bases, J lost 0 bases, and 14 bases lay in between. Germline CDR1 reads SQVTM; CDR2 reads ANQGSEA. The CDR3 nucleotides read TGCAGCGTTATGCAGCCGGGGATCTCCTACGAGCAGTACTTC. Amino acids: CSVMQPGISYEQYF.

A remark on this clonotype: An end of the junction does not agree with germline; a read error may underlie this. The J gene is TRBJ1-2, the V gene TRBV25-1, with D possibly being TRBD1 (5 bases). The germline V gene has CDR1 MGHDK and CDR2 SYGVNS. The CDR3 totals 14 residues. In DNA form, the CDR3 reads TGTGCCGGCAGTGAAGGGGAGGCAAACTATGGCTACACCTTC. It yields the protein CAGSEGEANYGYTF.

This sequence joins TRBV3-1 and TRBJ1-1, with 8 bases aligning to TRBD1. Germline V gives CDR1 LGHDT, CDR2 YNNKEL (reference sequence). Losses at the gene ends were 2 bases for V and 2 bases for J; bases not matched to a gene: 10. The CDR3 totals 17 residues. The CDR3 bases are TGTGCCAGCAGCCAAATCGACAGGGGACTCATTAACACTGAAGCTTTCTTT. It translates to CASSQIDRGLINTEAFF.

The rearrangement links TRBV24-1 to TRBJ1-1; a weak D match, TRBD1 (5 bases). In germline, CDR1 is KGHDR, CDR2 SFDVKD. The CDR3 spans 13 residues. The germline V and J ends were trimmed by 3 bases and 4 bases, with 8 bases remaining between them. The CDR3, as DNA: TGTGCCACCAGTGATGGGACGTCCACTGAAGCTTTCTTT. As protein: CATSDGTSTEAFF.

V usage is TRBV6-2 or TRBV6-3 and J usage is TRBJ2-7; no definite D call. The germline V and J ends were trimmed by 2 bases and 4 bases, with 9 bases remaining between them. Per the germline V gene, CDR1 is MNHEY and CDR2 is SVGEGT. This CDR3 is 13 amino acids long. CDR3 in DNA: TGTGCCAGCAGTTACCCATGGTGGTACGAGCAGTACTTC. Translated: CASSYPWWYEQYF.

The chain has TRBV6-2 or TRBV6-3 and TRBJ2-4; 7 bases fit TRBD1. The CDR3 runs 18 residues. From germline, CDR1 is MNHEY and CDR2 SVGEGT. After removal of 7 bases from V and 2 bases from J, the junction contained 17 bases not matched to a gene. CDR3 in amino acids: CASTPRPGQRRSKNIQYF. The DNA for the CDR3 is TGTGCCAGCACACCTAGACCGGGACAGCGGAGATCCAAAAACATTCAGTACTTC.

The genes are TRBV10-3 and TRBJ1-1, with D perhaps TRBD1 (6 bases). CDR1 is ENHRY, CDR2 SYGVKD, per germline. Trimming took off 10 bases at V and 0 bases at J, with 12 bases between the two ends. The CDR3 has 13 residues. CDR3 loop: CATRQALNTEAFF. CDR3 nucleotide sequence: TGTGCCACCAGACAGGCCTTGAACACTGAAGCTTTCTTT.

The sample holds a few counts of this clonotype. CDR3 in amino acids: CASSLKLASSYNEQFF. The CDR3 coding sequence is TGTGCCAGCAGCTTGAAATTGGCTAGCTCCTACAATGAGCAGTTCTTC. The rearrangement uses TRBV5-5 and TRBJ2-1; no clear D gene. Germline V gene data show CDR1 as SGHKS and CDR2 as YYEKEE (reference sequence). V was trimmed by 1 base and J by 0 bases, leaving 11 bases between them. The CDR3 covers 16 residues.

This chain's CDR3 is CASSILPQVTNYGYTF. CDR3 DNA: TGTGCCAGCAGCATACTGCCACAGGTTACTAACTATGGCTACACCTTC. V usage is TRBV5-6 and J usage is TRBJ1-2, with D perhaps TRBD1 (5 bases). CDR1 and CDR2 from the germline V gene are SGHDT and YYEEEE. This CDR3 is built from 16 residues. Trimming took 4 bases from V and 0 from J, leaving 16 bases between them.

This chain links TRBV12-3 or TRBV12-4 with TRBJ2-3; unclear D gene. Trimming stripped 4 bases from V and 13 bases from J, with 12 bases between. CDR3 length: 11 amino acids. CDR3 protein: CASSSGVWEYF. The CDR3 DNA sequence: TGTGCCAGCAGTTCCGGAGTCTGGGAGTATTTT.

This clonotype was seen more than once but under ten times. The chain is built from TRBV5-1 and TRBJ1-2; 7 bases are shared with TRBD1. The germline CDR1 and CDR2 sequences are SGHRS and YFSETQ. CDR3 length equals 17 residues. J was trimmed by 0 bases and V by 0 bases; bases with no gene match: 8. The CDR3 nucleotides are TGCGCCAGCAGCTTGGGGAGACAGGGACGAGCTAACTATGGCTACACCTTC. Translated, it gives CASSLGRQGRANYGYTF.

The count of this clonotype is one. V usage is TRBV5-1 and J usage is TRBJ2-1; TRBD2 aligns across 8 bases. Trimming took 3 bases from V and 5 from J; bases not matched to a gene: 10. Germline assignment: CDR1 SGHRS and CDR2 YFSETQ. The CDR3 covers 16 residues. This CDR3 reads CASSSRGGGSNNEQFF. The CDR3 nucleotides read TGCGCCAGCAGCTCGCGAGGCGGGGGGTCGAACAATGAGCAGTTCTTC.

The V and J genes are TRBV29-1 and TRBJ1-2; TRBD1 aligns across 12 bases. Looked up from germline, CDR1 is SQVTM and CDR2 is ANQGSEA. The length of the CDR3 is 14 residues. V shed 3 bases and J 5 bases; nucleotides not matched to a gene: 4. This CDR3 is CSVEGQGARYGYTF. The CDR3 region has the DNA TGCAGCGTTGAGGGACAGGGGGCTCGGTATGGCTACACCTTC.

To note about this clonotype: A read error may account for a junction end that differs from germline. The gene calls are TRBV6-5 and TRBJ2-7; a weak D match, TRBD1 (6 bases). CDR1 MNHEY and CDR2 SVGAGI come from the germline V gene. The CDR3 contains 14 residues. This CDR3 is CTSSSDRLGAEQYF. The CDR3 DNA reads as TGTACCAGCAGTAGCGACAGGCTAGGGGCCGAGCAGTACTTC.

This rearrangement joins TRBV12-3 or TRBV12-4 to TRBJ1-2, with 7 positions matching TRBD1. V lost 4 bases to trimming and J lost 4 bases; unmatched junction nucleotides: 6. The CDR3 length is 14 residues. For the CDR3, the DNA is TGTGCCAGCAGTTCCCAGGGGGGCGCCTATGGCTACACCTTC. The encoded protein is CASSSQGGAYGYTF.

The J gene is TRBJ2-3, the V gene TRBV7-2; 7 nucleotides align to TRBD2. The junction had 2 bases not matched to a gene; V was cut back by 0 bases and J by 11 bases. Germline lookup yields CDR1 SGHTA and CDR2 FQGNSA. The CDR3 sequence is 12 residues long. This chain's CDR3 is CASSLAGGLQYF. Written as DNA, the CDR3 is TGTGCCAGCAGCTTAGCCGGGGGGTTGCAGTATTTT.

The genes are TRBV20-1 and TRBJ2-2, with D possibly matching TRBD2 (6 bases). The V gene's germline CDR1 is DFQATT and CDR2 SNEGSKA (reference sequence). The CDR3 is made up of 17 amino acids. Trimming took off 3 bases at V and 0 bases at J, with 17 bases between the two ends. Written as DNA, the CDR3 is TGCAGTGCTAGTTTCGAGCCGGGACTCCCGAACACCGGGGAGCTGTTTTTT. Protein product: CSASFEPGLPNTGELFF.

This clonotype has only a few counts. The chain combines TRBV28 with TRBJ1-6; 9 positions agree with TRBD1. The CDR3 has 21 residues. The germline V gene has CDR1 MDHEN and CDR2 SYDVKM. J was trimmed by 2 bases and V by 3 bases; bases with no gene match: 17. The CDR3 sequence is CASSFLFTGGFVDPYNSPLHF. As DNA, the CDR3 is TGTGCCAGCAGTTTTCTATTCACAGGGGGCTTCGTTGACCCCTATAATTCACCCCTCCACTTT.

With regard to this clonotype: One junction end disagrees with the germline gene, perhaps due to a read error. The J gene is TRBJ1-2, the V gene TRBV3-1; D is undetermined. Germline V lookup: CDR1 LGHDT, CDR2 YNNKEL (reference sequence). This CDR3 comprises 12 residues. The CDR3: CASSQLNFGYTF. CDR3 bases: TGTGCCAGCAGCCAACTGAACTTTGGCTACACCTTC. The full variable domain, in which reference TRBV3-1 and TRBJ1-2 provide the parts outside the CDR3, is DTAVSQTPKYLVTQMGNDKSIKCEQNLGHDTMYWYKQDSKKFLKIMFSYNNKELIINETVPNRFSPKSPDKAHLNLHINSLELGDSAVYFCASSQLNFGYTFGSGTRLTVV.

The chain joins TRBV20-1 to TRBJ1-2; D gene uncertain. V lost 0 bases to trimming and J lost 5 bases, with 16 bases between them. Germline CDR1 and CDR2: DFQATT and SNEGSKA (reference sequence). The CDR3 is 15 amino acids. In DNA form, the CDR3 reads TGCAGTGCTAGAGATTCATGGGCGGACCCTTATGGCTACACCTTC. It yields the protein CSARDSWADPYGYTF.

The rearrangement joins TRBV30 to TRBJ2-5, with D tentatively TRBD2 (5 bases). The CDR3 spans 16 residues. V was cut by 0 bases and J by 5 bases, with 19 bases left in between. Germline-derived CDR1 and CDR2 are GTSNPN and SVGIG (reference sequence). CDR3 coding DNA: TGTGCCTGGAGTGTACCTGGACGACGGAGGTGGGAGACCCAGTACTTC. As protein: CAWSVPGRRRWETQYF.

The V and J genes are TRBV6-5 and TRBJ1-1; D not certain. V was trimmed by 6 bases and J by 1 base, leaving 15 bases between them. CDR1 MNHEY and CDR2 SVGAGI come from the germline V gene. There are 15 residues in the CDR3. The CDR3 DNA is TGTGCCAGCAGCGTAAGTACTAGGCGGAACACTGAAGCTTTCTTT. Protein sequence: CASSVSTRRNTEAFF.

The rearrangement links TRBV27 to TRBJ1-5; the D is unclear. Germline V lookup: CDR1 MNHEY, CDR2 SMNVEV (reference sequence). This CDR3 is 12 amino acids long. V was trimmed by 6 bases and J by 4 bases, leaving 7 bases between them. The chain's CDR3 is CASRGINQPQHF. Written as DNA, the CDR3 is TGTGCCAGCAGGGGGATTAATCAGCCCCAGCATTTT.